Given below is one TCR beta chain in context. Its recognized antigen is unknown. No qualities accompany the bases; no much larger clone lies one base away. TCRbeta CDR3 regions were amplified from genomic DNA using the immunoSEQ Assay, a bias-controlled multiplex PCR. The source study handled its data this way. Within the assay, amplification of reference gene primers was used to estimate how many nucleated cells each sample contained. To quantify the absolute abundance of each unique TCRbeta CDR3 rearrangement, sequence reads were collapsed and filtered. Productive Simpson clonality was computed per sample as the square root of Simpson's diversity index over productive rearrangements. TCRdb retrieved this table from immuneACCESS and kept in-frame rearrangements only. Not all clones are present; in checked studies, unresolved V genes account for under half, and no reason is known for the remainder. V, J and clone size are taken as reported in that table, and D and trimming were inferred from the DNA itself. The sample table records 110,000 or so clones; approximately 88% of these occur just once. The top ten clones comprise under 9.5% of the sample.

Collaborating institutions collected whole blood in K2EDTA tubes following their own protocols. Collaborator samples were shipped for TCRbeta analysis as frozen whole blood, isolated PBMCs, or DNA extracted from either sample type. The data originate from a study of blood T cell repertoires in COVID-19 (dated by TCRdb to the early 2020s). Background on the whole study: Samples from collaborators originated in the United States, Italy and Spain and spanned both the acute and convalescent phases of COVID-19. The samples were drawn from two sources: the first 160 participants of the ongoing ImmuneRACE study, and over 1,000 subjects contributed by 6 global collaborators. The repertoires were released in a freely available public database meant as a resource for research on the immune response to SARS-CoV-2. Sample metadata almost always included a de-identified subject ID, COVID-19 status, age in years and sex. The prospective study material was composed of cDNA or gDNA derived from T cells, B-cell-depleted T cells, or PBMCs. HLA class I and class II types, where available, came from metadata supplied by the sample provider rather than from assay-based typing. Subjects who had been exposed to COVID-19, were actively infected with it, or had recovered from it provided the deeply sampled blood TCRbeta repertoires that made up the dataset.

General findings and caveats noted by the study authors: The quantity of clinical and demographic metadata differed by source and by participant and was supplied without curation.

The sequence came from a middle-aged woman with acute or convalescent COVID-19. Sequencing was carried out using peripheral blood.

The sequence in DNA is TGTGCCAGCAGCACTGGACAGGCTAGCACAGATACGCAGTATTTT. Its protein product is CASSTGQASTDTQYF. In this chain, TRBV11-3 is recombined with TRBJ2-3; 7 junctional bases match TRBD1. The germline V gene encodes CDR1 SGHNT and CDR2 YENEEA. The CDR3 numbers 15 residues from cysteine through phenylalanine. Only the CDR3 part of the read is kept: 45 bases, read in frame from the first base. Relative to germline, V is missing 5 bases and J is missing 0 bases, with 5 bases of the junction outside any gene match. With the portions outside the CDR3 filled from the reference TRBV11-3 and TRBJ2-3 genes, the complete variable region becomes EAGVVQSPRYKIIEKKQPVAFWCNPISGHNTLYWYLQNLGQGPELLIRYENEEAVDDSQLPKDRFSAERLKGVDSTLKIQPAELGDSAVYLCASSTGQASTDTQYFGPGTRLTVL.